What follows are 13 T cell receptor beta chains derived from one specimen sequenced in a study of shared clonotypes between healthy human individuals. The table came from immunoSEQ multiplex PCR; TCRdb's copy has only in-frame clones and leaves some out. Of about 1.4 million clones detected, approximately 96% appear once; the ten largest clones hold approximately 1.2%. Sequencing was carried out using naive CD4+ T cells sorted from blood. Subset noted: CD45RA+ positively selected. The receptors shown here come from a man aged 30-40 years in good health.

The J gene is TRBJ2-5, the V gene TRBV9, with 13 bases identical to TRBD2. Germline assignment: CDR1 SGDLS and CDR2 YYNGEE. V lost 2 bases to trimming and J lost 4 bases; unmatched junction nucleotides: 2. The CDR3 loop spans 15 amino acids. The CDR3 loop is CASSVTSGRLETQYF. The CDR3 nucleotides read TGTGCCAGCAGCGTGACTAGCGGGAGGTTAGAGACCCAGTACTTC.

The chain's CDR3 is CASSLDQPYTDTQYF. The CDR3 DNA reads TGTGCCAGCAGCCTCGACCAACCCTACACAGATACGCAGTATTTT. The chain links TRBV7-9 to TRBJ2-3; D gene ambiguous. The germline gives CDR1 SEHNR, CDR2 FQNEAQ (reference sequence). The CDR3 is made up of 15 amino acids. V lost 5 bases and J 2 bases, leaving 14 bases between the germline ends.

V gene TRBV21-1 combines with J gene TRBJ2-7; the table's D call TRBD2 went unverified against the DNA. TRBV21-1 is shown as a pseudogene. CDR3 size: 18 residues. The CDR3, as DNA: TGTGCCAGCAGCAAAATCTGGTCGGCGGTAGCGGGAGGCTACGAGCAGTACTTC. It translates to CASSKIWSAVAGGYEQYF.

Points on this clone: Other DNA variants within this sample encode the same CDR3. The rearrangement uses TRBV7-3 and TRBJ1-1; 8 nucleotides line up with TRBD1. CDR1 is SGHTA, CDR2 FQGTGA, per germline. V dropped 4 bases and J dropped 1; count of bases not matched to a gene: 2. This CDR3 is built from 14 residues. For the CDR3, the DNA is TGTGCCAGCAGCTCGGGGACAGGGAACACTGAAGCTTTCTTT. Translating gives CASSSGTGNTEAFF.

The chain couples TRBV5-1 to TRBJ2-7, with 9 bases identical to TRBD1. V was clipped by 1 base and J by 1 base; unmatched bases: 9. The CDR3 sequence is 17 residues long. CDR1 is SGHRS and CDR2 is YFSETQ in the germline V gene. The CDR3 nucleotides are TGCGCCAGCAGCTTGTTTGGTAAGGACAGGGGATCCTACGAGCAGTACTTC. Residues: CASSLFGKDRGSYEQYF.

This clone appeared once. The rearrangement links TRBV12-5 to TRBJ2-2, with D unresolved. Germline CDR1 LGHNT, CDR2 FRNRAP. This CDR3 comprises 14 residues. Between the trimmed V and J ends, which lost 10 bases and 5 bases, there was a span of 17 bases. CDR3 bases: TGTGCTACTGAACCGACGCTTTTGACCGGGGAGCTGTTTTTT. The encoded protein is CATEPTLLTGELFF.

This sequence joins TRBV5-1 and TRBJ2-3; 14 bases align to TRBD2. V trimming: 6 bases; J trimming: 5 bases; junction bases outside the gene matches: 2. Germline V gene sequence: CDR1 SGHRS, CDR2 YFSETQ. The CDR3 runs to 14 residues. Here the CDR3 DNA reads TGCGCCAGCACCGGGACTAGCGGGAGAGATACGCAGTATTTT. Translated: CASTGTSGRDTQYF.

This clone came up once. The V call is TRBV7-8, the J call TRBJ2-7; D call uncertain. The germline CDR1 and CDR2 sequences are SGHVS and FQNEAQ. The CDR3 runs to 14 residues. Trimming took off 5 bases at V and 4 bases at J, with 15 bases between the two ends. CDR3: CASSTQVWVYEQYF. As DNA, the CDR3 is TGTGCCAGCAGCACCCAAGTTTGGGTGTACGAGCAGTACTTC. Filled out from reference TRBV7-8 and TRBJ2-7, the complete variable domain reads GAGVSQSPRYKVAKRGQDVALRCDPISGHVSLFWYQQALGQGPEFLTYFQNEAQLDKSGLPSDRFFAERPEGSVSTLKIQRTQQEDSAVYLCASSTQVWVYEQYFGPGTRLTVT.

J is TRBJ2-1 and V is TRBV5-3; D not resolved. TRBV5-3 is placed among ORFs of uncertain function. V lost 3 bases and J lost 6, with 10 bases in between. There are 13 residues in the CDR3. CDR3 residues: CARSWGWVNEQFF. The CDR3 DNA reads TGTGCCAGAAGCTGGGGTTGGGTCAATGAGCAGTTCTTC.

With regard to this clone: The junction differs from germline at one of its ends, possibly a read error. The V and J genes are TRBV7-7 and TRBJ2-7, with D hard to call. Per the germline V gene, CDR1 is SSHAT and CDR2 is FNYEAQ (reference sequence). The CDR3 is made up of 13 amino acids. CDR3 DNA: TGTGCTAGCAGCTTAGGGCTAAAGTACGAGCAGTACTTC. This gives the protein CASSLGLKYEQYF.

The chain couples TRBV5-1 to TRBJ1-2, with D uncertain. This CDR3 comprises 15 residues. V dropped 0 bases and J dropped 3 bases, with 12 bases sitting between them. CDR1 and CDR2 (germline): SGHRS, YFSETQ. The CDR3 region has the DNA TGCGCCAGCAGCTTGGCCCGGGCAACCGACTATGGCTACACCTTC. Translation: CASSLARATDYGYTF. The complete variable domain, with remaining parts taken from reference TRBV5-1 and TRBJ1-2, reads KAGVTQTPRYLIKTRGQQVTLSCSPISGHRSVSWYQQTPGQGLQFLFEYFSETQRNKGNFPGRFSGRQFSNSRSEMNVSTLELGDSALYLCASSLARATDYGYTFGSGTRLTVV.

This rearrangement joins TRBV28 to TRBJ2-1; TRBD2 matches 9 bases. Per the germline V gene, CDR1 is MDHEN and CDR2 is SYDVKM. The CDR3 is 15 amino acids. The V and J ends lost 3 bases and 6 bases, in that order; junction bases with no gene match: 6. The CDR3 nucleotides read TGTGCCAGCAGTTTTCCCCTAGCGGGACTCAATGAGCAGTTCTTC. Translation gives CASSFPLAGLNEQFF.

The genes are TRBV5-1 and TRBJ1-1; D unresolved. CDR1 is SGHRS, CDR2 YFSETQ, per germline. CDR3 length: 14 residues. Trimming stripped 2 bases from V and 2 bases from J, with 10 bases between. In nucleotides, the CDR3 is TGCGCCAGCAGCTTCTACGGCAGAAACACTGAAGCTTTCTTT. Protein sequence: CASSFYGRNTEAFF.